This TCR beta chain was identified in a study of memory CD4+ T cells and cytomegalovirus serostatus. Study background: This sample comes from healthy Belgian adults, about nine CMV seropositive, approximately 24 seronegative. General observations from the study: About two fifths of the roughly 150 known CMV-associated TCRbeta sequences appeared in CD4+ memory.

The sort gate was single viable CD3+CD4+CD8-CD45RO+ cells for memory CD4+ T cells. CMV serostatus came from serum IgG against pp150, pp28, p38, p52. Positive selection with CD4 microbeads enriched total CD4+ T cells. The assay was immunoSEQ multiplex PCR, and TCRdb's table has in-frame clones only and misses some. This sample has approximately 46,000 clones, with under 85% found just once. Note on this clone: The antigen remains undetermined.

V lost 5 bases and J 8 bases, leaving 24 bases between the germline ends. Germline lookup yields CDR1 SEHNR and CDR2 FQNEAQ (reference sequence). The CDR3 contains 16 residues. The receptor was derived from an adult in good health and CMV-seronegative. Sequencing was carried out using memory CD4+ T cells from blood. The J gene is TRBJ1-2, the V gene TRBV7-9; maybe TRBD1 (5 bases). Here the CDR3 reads CASSPGGVDSSIGYTF. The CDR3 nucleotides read TGTGCCAGCAGCCCCGGGGGGGTCGACAGTAGTATCGGCTACACCTTC.